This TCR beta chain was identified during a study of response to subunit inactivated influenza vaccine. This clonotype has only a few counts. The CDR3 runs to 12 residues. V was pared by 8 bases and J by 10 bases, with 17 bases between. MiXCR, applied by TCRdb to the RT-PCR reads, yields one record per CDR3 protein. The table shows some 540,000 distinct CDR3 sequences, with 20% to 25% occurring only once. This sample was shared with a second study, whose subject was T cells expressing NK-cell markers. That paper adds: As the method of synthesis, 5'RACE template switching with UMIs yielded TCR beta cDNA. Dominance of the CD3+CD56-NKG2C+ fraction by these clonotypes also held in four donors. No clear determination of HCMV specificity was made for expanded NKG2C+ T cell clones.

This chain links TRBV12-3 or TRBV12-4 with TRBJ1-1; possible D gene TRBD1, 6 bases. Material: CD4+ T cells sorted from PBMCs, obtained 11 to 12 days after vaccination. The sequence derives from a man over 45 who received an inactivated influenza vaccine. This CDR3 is CASGFGGLGAFF. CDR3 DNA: TGTGCCAGCGGATTTGGGGGGCTCGGAGCTTTCTTT.